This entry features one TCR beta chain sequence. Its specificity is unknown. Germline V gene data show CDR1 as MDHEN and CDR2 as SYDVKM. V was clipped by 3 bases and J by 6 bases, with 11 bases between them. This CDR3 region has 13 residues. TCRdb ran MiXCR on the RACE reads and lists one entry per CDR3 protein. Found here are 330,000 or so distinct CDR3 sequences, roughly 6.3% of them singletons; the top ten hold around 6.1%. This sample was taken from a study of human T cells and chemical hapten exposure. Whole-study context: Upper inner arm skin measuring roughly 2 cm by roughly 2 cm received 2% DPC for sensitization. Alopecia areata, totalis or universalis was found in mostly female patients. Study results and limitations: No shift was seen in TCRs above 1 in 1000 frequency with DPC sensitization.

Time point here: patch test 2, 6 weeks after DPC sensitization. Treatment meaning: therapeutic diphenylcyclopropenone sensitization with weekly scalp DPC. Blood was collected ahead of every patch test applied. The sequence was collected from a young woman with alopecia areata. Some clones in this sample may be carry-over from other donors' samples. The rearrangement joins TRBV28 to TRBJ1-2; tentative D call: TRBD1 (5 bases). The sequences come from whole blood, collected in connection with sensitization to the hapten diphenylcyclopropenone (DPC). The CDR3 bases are TGTGCCAGCAGTTTGAGGTCAGGGAATGGCTACACCTTC. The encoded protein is CASSLRSGNGYTF.